The clone carrying this T cell receptor beta chain was recorded a few times. The source of the sample is a study of blood T cell repertoires in COVID-19. Produced via immunoSEQ multiplex PCR; TCRdb's table is partial and in-frame only. There are 250,000 to 350,000 clones in the sample; roughly 85% occur only once, and 2% to 3% lies in the top ten. The CDR3 loop spans 17 amino acids. Per germline, CDR1 SGHAT and CDR2 FQNNGV. V lost 2 bases to trimming and J lost 3 bases, with 20 bases between them. Material for sequencing was PBMCs or T cells enriched from blood (not recorded which). This rearrangement joins TRBV11-2 to TRBJ2-7; D might be TRBD1 (6 bases). The origin of this receptor is a woman aged 45 to 65 who had recovered from COVID-19. The CDR3 DNA reads TGTGCCAGCAGCTTATCGATTCTTGGGACATCACACTACGAGCAGTACTTC. This sequence encodes CASSLSILGTSHYEQYF.